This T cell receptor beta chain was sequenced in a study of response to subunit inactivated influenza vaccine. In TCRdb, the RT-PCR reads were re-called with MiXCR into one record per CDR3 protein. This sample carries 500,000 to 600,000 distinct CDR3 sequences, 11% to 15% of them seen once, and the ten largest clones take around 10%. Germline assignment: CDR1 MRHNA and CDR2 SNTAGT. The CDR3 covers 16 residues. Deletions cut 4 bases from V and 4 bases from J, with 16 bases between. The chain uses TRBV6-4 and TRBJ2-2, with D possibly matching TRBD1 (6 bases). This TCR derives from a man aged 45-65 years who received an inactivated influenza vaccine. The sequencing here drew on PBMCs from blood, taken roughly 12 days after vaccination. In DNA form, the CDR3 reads TGTGCCAGCAGTGTAGAAGGCAGGGGCGTCACCGGGGAGCTGTTTTTT. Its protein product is CASSVEGRGVTGELFF.